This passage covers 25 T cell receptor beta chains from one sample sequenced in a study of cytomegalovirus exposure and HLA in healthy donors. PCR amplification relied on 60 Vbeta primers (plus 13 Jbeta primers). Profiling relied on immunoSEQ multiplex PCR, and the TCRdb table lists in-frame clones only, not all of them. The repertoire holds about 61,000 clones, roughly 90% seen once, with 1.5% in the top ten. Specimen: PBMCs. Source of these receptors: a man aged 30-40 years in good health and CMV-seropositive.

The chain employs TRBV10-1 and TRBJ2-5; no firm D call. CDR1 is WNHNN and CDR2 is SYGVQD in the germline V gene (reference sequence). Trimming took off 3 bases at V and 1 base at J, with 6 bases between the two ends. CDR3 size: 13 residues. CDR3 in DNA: TGCGCCAGCAGTGACGGCGGCCAAGAGACCCAGTACTTC. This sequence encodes CASSDGGQETQYF.

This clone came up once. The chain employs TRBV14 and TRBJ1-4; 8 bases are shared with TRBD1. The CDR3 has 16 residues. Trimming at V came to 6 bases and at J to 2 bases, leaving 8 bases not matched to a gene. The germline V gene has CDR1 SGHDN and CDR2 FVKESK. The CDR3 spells CASSPGQGTTNEKLFF. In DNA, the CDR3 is TGTGCCAGCAGTCCCGGACAGGGAACCACTAATGAAAAACTGTTTTTT.

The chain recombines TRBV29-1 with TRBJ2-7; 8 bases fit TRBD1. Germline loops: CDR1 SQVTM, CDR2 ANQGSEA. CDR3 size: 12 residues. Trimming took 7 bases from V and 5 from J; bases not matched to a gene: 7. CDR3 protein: CSAGQGINEQYF. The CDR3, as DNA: TGCAGCGCCGGACAGGGTATCAACGAGCAGTACTTC.

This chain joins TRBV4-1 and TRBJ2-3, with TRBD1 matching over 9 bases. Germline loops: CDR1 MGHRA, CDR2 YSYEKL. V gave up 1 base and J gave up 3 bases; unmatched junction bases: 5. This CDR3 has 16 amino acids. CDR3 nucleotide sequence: TGCGCCAGCAGCCAAGGGCCGACAGGGGGTACAGATACGCAGTATTTT. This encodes CASSQGPTGGTDTQYF.

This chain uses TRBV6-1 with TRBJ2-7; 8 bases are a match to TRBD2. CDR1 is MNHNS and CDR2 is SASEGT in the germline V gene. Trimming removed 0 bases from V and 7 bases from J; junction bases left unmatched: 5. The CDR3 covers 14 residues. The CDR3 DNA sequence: TGTGCCAGCAGTGAAGCGCGGGGGGTTGGGGAGCAGTACTTC. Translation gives CASSEARGVGEQYF.

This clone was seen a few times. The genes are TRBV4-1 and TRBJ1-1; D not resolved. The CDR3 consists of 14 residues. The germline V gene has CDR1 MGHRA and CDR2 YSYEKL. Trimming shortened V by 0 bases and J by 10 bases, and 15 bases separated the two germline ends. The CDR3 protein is CASSQEEVGRTAFF. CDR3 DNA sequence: TGCGCCAGCAGCCAAGAGGAGGTCGGGCGGACAGCTTTCTTT.

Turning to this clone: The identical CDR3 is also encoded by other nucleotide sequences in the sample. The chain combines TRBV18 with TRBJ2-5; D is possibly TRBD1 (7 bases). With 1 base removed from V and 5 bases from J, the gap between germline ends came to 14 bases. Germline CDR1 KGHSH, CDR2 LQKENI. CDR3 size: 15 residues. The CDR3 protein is CASSPLQGGLETQYF. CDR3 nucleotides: TGTGCCAGCTCACCACTTCAGGGGGGATTGGAGACCCAGTACTTC.

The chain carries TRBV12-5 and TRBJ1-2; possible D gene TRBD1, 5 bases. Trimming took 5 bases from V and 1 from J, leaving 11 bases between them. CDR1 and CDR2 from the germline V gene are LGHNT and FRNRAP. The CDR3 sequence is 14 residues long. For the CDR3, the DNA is TGTGCTAGTGGTCCCAGACAGAATAACTATGGCTACACCTTC. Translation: CASGPRQNNYGYTF.

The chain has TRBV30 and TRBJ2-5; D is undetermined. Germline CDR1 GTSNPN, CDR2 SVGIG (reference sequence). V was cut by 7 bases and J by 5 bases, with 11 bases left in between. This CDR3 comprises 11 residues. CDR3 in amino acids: CASYDLETQYF. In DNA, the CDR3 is TGTGCCTCTTACGACTTGGAGACCCAGTACTTC.

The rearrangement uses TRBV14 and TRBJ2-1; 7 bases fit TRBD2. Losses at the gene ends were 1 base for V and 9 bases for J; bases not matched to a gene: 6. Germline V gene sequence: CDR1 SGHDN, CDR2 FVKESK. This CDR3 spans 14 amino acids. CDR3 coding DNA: TGTGCCAGCAGCCAAGGCGGGAGCTGGATTGAGCAGTTCTTC. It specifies CASSQGGSWIEQFF.

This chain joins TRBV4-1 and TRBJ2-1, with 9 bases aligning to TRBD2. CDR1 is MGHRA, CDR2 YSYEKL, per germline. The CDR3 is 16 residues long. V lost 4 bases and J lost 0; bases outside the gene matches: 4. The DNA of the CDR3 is TGCGCCAGCAGCCCCCCGGGACTAGCCTCCTACAATGAGCAGTTCTTC. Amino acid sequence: CASSPPGLASYNEQFF.

The CDR3 coding sequence is TGTGCCACCAGCCTTAGGAACACTGAAGCTTTCTTT. Protein product: CATSLRNTEAFF. This chain links TRBV15 with TRBJ1-1; D gene unclear. CDR1 and CDR2 from the germline V gene are LNHNV and YYDKDF (reference sequence). Trimming cost V 5 bases and J 1 base, with 5 bases left between them. The CDR3 spans 12 residues.

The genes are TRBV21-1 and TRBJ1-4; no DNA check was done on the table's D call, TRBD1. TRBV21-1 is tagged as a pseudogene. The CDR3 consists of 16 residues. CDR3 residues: CASRSGQADSNEKLFF. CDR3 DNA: TGTGCCAGCAGATCGGGACAGGCGGATTCTAATGAAAAACTGTTTTTT.

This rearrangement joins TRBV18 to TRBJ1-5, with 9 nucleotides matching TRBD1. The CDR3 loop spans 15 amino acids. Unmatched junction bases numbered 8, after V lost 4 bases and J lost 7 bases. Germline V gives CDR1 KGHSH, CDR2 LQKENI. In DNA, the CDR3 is TGTGCCAGCTCACATACCGGGACAGGGAAACAGCCCCAGCATTTT. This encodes CASSHTGTGKQPQHF.

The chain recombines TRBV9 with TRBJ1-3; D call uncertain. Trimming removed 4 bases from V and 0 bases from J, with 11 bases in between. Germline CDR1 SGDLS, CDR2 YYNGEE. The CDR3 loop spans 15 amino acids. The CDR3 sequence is CASSPLDDSGNTIYF. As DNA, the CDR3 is TGTGCCAGCAGCCCCCTAGATGACTCTGGAAACACCATATATTTT.

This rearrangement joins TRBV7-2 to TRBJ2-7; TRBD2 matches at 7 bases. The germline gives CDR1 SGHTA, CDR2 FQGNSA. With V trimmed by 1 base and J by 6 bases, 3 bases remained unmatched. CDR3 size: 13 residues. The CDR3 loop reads CASSLVREGEQYF. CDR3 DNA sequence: TGTGCCAGCAGCTTAGTCAGGGAGGGCGAGCAGTACTTC.

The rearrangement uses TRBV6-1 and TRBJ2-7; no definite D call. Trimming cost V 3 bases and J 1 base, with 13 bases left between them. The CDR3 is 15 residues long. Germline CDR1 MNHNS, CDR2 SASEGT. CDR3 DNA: TGTGCCAGCAGTGAGATGACTTTGACGTCCTACGAGCAGTACTTC. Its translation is CASSEMTLTSYEQYF.

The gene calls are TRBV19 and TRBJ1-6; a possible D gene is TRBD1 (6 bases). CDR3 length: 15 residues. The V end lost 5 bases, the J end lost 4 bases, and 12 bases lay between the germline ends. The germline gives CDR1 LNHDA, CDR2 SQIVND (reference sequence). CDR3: CASSGAGTYNSPLHF. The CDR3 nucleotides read TGTGCCAGTAGTGGTGCCGGGACATATAATTCACCCCTCCACTTT.

The CDR3 spells CASSIAGGDEQYF. The CDR3 bases are TGTGCCAGTAGTATCGCAGGGGGCGACGAGCAGTACTTC. The chain uses TRBV19 and TRBJ2-7; 8 nucleotides line up with TRBD1. The V segment lost 3 bases and the J segment 5 bases; nucleotides outside the gene matches: 3. CDR1 and CDR2 (germline): LNHDA, SQIVND (reference sequence). The CDR3 sequence is 13 residues long.

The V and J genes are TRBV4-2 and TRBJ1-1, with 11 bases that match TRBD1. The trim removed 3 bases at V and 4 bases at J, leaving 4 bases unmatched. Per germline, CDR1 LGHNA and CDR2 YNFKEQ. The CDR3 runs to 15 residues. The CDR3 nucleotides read TGTGCCAGCAGCCAGGGGGGACAGGGGGGCACTGAAGCTTTCTTT. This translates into CASSQGGQGGTEAFF.

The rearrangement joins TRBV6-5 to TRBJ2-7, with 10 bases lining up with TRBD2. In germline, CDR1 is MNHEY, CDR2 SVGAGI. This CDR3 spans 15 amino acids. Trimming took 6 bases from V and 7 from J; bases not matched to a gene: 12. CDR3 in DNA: TGTGCCAGCAGCGGATCGAGACTAGCGGGCGAAGAGCAGTACTTC. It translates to CASSGSRLAGEEQYF.

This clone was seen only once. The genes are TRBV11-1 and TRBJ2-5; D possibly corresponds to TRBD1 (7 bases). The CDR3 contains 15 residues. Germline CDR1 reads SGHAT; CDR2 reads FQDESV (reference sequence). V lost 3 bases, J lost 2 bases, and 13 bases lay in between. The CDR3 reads CASSLRDSLQETQYF. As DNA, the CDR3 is TGTGCCAGCAGCTTGCGGGACAGTCTTCAAGAGACCCAGTACTTC.

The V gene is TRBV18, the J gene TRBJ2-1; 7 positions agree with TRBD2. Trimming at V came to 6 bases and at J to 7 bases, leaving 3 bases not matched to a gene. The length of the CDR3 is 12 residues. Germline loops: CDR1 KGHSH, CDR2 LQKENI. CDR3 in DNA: TGTGCCAGCTCCCGGACTAGTAATGAGCAGTTCTTC. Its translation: CASSRTSNEQFF.

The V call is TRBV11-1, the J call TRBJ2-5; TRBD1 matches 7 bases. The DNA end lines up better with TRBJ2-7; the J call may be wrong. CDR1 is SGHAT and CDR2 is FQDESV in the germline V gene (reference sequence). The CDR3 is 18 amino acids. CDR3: CASSLVSLRTGNSYEQYF. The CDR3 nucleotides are TGTGCCAGCAGCTTAGTTTCCCTAAGGACAGGAAACTCCTACGAGCAGTACTTC.

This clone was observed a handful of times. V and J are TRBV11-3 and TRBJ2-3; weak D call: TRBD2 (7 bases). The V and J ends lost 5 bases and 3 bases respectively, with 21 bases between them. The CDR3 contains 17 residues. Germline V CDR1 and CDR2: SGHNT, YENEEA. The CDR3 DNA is TGTGCCAGCAGCCTAAGGGGGGCGGGAGTTGGTACAGATACGCAGTATTTT. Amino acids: CASSLRGAGVGTDTQYF.